This T cell receptor (beta chain) was retrieved from a study of T-cell reconstitution after alpha-beta-depleted transplantation in children. Points from the study as a whole: Newly produced T cells mostly provided counts and TCRbeta diversity after one year, as hyperexpanded clones declined. Where alpha-beta T cells came from about two months after transplant was reportedly several hundred expanded graft clones. Surviving recipient T cells and thymic progenitors produced the high day-60 TCRbeta diversity seen in some patients.

Note on this clonotype: No antigen is known for it.

TCRbeta library construction was performed incorporating unique molecular identifiers. TCRdb re-called the PCR reads with MiXCR, one entry per CDR3 protein. The sample holds 200,000 or so distinct CDR3 sequences, about 8.7% seen once. The CDR3 totals 15 residues. Germline CDR1 reads DFQATT; CDR2 reads SNEGSKA (reference sequence). The V segment lost 2 bases and the J segment 1 base; nucleotides outside the gene matches: 5. The rearrangement joins TRBV20-1 to TRBJ2-3, with 8 bases lining up with TRBD2. The receptor's source is a male patient aged 2-10 years who had a stem cell transplant for acute myeloid leukemia, so the T cells may come from the graft donor. The sequenced sample was PBMCs, mostly from graft donor cells, obtained 360 days after TCRalphabeta/CD19-depleted stem cell transplant. CDR3 residues: CSARTAGGRTDTQYF. CDR3 sequence (DNA): TGCAGTGCTAGAACTGCGGGGGGACGCACAGATACGCAGTATTTT.